This T cell receptor beta chain is from a study of T cell changes during pregnancy in multiple sclerosis. Using immunoSEQ multiplex PCR, the repertoire was profiled, and TCRdb retains in-frame clones only, with some absent. The sample has around 50,000 clones; almost 95% are singletons. Germline V gene sequence: CDR1 LNHDA, CDR2 SQIVND (reference sequence). CDR3 size: 16 residues. V trimming: 7 bases; J trimming: 3 bases; junction bases outside the gene matches: 14. The sample consisted of CD4+ T cells from peripheral blood mononuclear cells, taken in the third trimester of pregnancy. This TCR was recovered from a female donor with multiple sclerosis, enrolled in a pregnancy study. J is TRBJ1-1 and V is TRBV19; 7 bases line up with TRBD1. The CDR3 reads CASKAQGVYGDTEAFF. The CDR3, as DNA: TGTGCCAGTAAGGCGCAGGGGGTATATGGGGACACTGAAGCTTTCTTT.